The 25 T cell receptor beta chains below all came from one sample that was sequenced in a study of technical replicates of blood from several donors. Clones were read by immunoSEQ multiplex PCR, and TCRdb kept only the in-frame ones, dropping some. The sample includes some 58,000 clones, about 93% of them seen just once. Sequencing input: T cells isolated from PBMCs. The receptor source for this set is a human donor in good health.

The chain joins TRBV15 to TRBJ2-2, with 12 bases fitting TRBD2. This CDR3 contains 17 residues. J lost 2 bases, V lost 9 bases, and 10 bases had no gene match. Germline V gene data show CDR1 as LNHNV and CDR2 as YYDKDF (reference sequence). The CDR3 spells CATTGTSGLHNTGELFF. The CDR3 coding sequence is TGTGCCACGACTGGGACTAGCGGGCTGCATAACACCGGGGAGCTGTTTTTT.

CDR3 region: CASTRRISGFQETQYF. CDR3 nucleotides: TGTGCCAGCACCCGACGGATTAGCGGATTTCAAGAGACCCAGTACTTC. The chain is built from TRBV7-2 and TRBJ2-5, with D maybe TRBD2 (6 bases). The CDR3 runs 16 residues. V was shortened by 7 bases and J by 2 bases, with 20 bases between the two germline ends. CDR1 and CDR2 (germline): SGHTA, FQGNSA.

This chain uses TRBV5-6 with TRBJ2-7; no firm D call. From germline, CDR1 is SGHDT and CDR2 YYEEEE. This CDR3 comprises 13 residues. With 4 bases removed from V and 1 base from J, the gap between germline ends came to 9 bases. The CDR3, as DNA: TGTGCCAGCAGCCCCCTCCTTTCCTACGAGCAGTACTTC. Translated, it gives CASSPLLSYEQYF.

The J gene is TRBJ1-5, the V gene TRBV6-5; D perhaps matches TRBD1 (5 bases). The CDR3 is 15 residues long. Trimming cost V 0 bases and J 5 bases, with 11 bases left between them. CDR1 and CDR2 from the germline V gene are MNHEY and SVGAGI. This CDR3 reads CASSYSTGEDQPQHF. CDR3 nucleotide sequence: TGTGCCAGCAGTTACTCGACGGGGGAAGATCAGCCCCAGCATTTT.

The chain uses TRBV5-4 and TRBJ2-5, with D possibly TRBD2 on 5 matching bases. V was trimmed by 3 bases and J by 2 bases, leaving 8 bases between them. The germline gives CDR1 SGHNT, CDR2 YYREEE (reference sequence). CDR3 length: 13 amino acids. CDR3 in amino acids: CASSSGGQETQYF. The CDR3 DNA sequence: TGTGCCAGCAGCTCTGGAGGTCAAGAGACCCAGTACTTC.

The genes are TRBV5-1 and TRBJ2-7, with TRBD1 matching over 9 bases. The CDR3 covers 14 residues. Per germline, CDR1 SGHRS and CDR2 YFSETQ. Trimming at V came to 5 bases and at J to 5 bases, leaving 8 bases not matched to a gene. The CDR3 sequence: CASRGDRAFDEQYF. In DNA form, the CDR3 reads TGCGCCAGCAGGGGGGACAGGGCGTTTGACGAGCAGTACTTC.

The rearrangement links TRBV5-4 to TRBJ1-3; 9 nucleotides align to TRBD1. Germline CDR1 reads SGHNT; CDR2 reads YYREEE (reference sequence). Unmatched junction bases numbered 5, after V lost 3 bases and J lost 1 base. The CDR3 runs to 16 residues. This CDR3 is CASSYGQGRSGNTIYF. The DNA for the CDR3 is TGTGCCAGCAGCTACGGACAGGGGAGGTCTGGAAACACCATATATTTT.

The chain joins TRBV10-1 to TRBJ2-3; D might be TRBD2 (6 bases). Trimming took off 0 bases at V and 3 bases at J, with 10 bases between the two ends. Germline-derived CDR1 and CDR2 are WNHNN and SYGVQD (reference sequence). The CDR3 extends over 15 amino acids. The DNA of the CDR3 is TGCGCCAGCAGTGAGTCCGGGGGAGAGACAGATACGCAGTATTTT. Residues: CASSESGGETDTQYF.

J is TRBJ1-4 and V is TRBV9, with D possibly matching TRBD1 (6 bases). This CDR3 comprises 16 residues. Germline V gene data show CDR1 as SGDLS and CDR2 as YYNGEE. Deletions cut 2 bases from V and 0 bases from J, with 11 bases between. CDR3 residues: CASSVGQRPTNEKLFF. As DNA, the CDR3 is TGTGCCAGCAGCGTCGGACAGCGACCAACTAATGAAAAACTGTTTTTT.

The V call is TRBV10-3, the J call TRBJ1-5; possible D gene TRBD1, 6 bases. This CDR3 contains 15 residues. Germline V CDR1 and CDR2: ENHRY, SYGVKD. Trimming shortened V by 0 bases and J by 5 bases, and 11 bases separated the two germline ends. The CDR3 DNA reads TGTGCCATCAGTGAGTCGGTAGGGGGGGATCAGCCCCAGCATTTT. It yields the protein CAISESVGGDQPQHF.

This clone was recorded a few times. The rearrangement uses TRBV7-9 and TRBJ1-1, with D uncertain. The V end lost 7 bases, the J end lost 0 bases, and 15 bases lay between the germline ends. The CDR3 is made up of 15 amino acids. The germline V gene has CDR1 SEHNR and CDR2 FQNEAQ (reference sequence). The CDR3 sequence is CASTRRVVMNTEAFF. For the CDR3, the DNA is TGTGCCAGCACCCGACGGGTTGTGATGAACACTGAAGCTTTCTTT.

The V gene is TRBV5-1, the J gene TRBJ1-1, with D uncertain. Germline V gene lookup returns CDR1 SGHRS and CDR2 YFSETQ. The CDR3 length is 14 residues. The germline V and J ends were trimmed by 6 bases and 4 bases, with 16 bases remaining between them. Written as DNA, the CDR3 is TGCGCCAGCAAGTGGCAGCCCGGCGGCACTGAAGCTTTCTTT. It codes for CASKWQPGGTEAFF.

CDR3 DNA sequence: TGTGCCATCAGACAGGGGGGCGAAAGCAATCAGCCCCAGCATTTT. It is translated as CAIRQGGESNQPQHF. This chain links TRBV10-3 with TRBJ1-5; 8 nucleotides agree with TRBD1. Germline trimming cut 6 bases from V and 1 base from J; bases unmatched to any gene: 5. The CDR3 has 15 amino acids. CDR1 is ENHRY, CDR2 SYGVKD, per germline.

The chain links TRBV29-1 to TRBJ1-1, with TRBD1 as a possible D gene (5 bases). Trimming shortened V by 5 bases and J by 0 bases, and 10 bases separated the two germline ends. The germline V gene has CDR1 SQVTM and CDR2 ANQGSEA. The length of the CDR3 is 13 residues. The CDR3 nucleotides are TGCAGCGTTCAGGACAATCTGAACACTGAAGCTTTCTTT. This codes for CSVQDNLNTEAFF.

The chain has TRBV12-5 and TRBJ2-7, with 8 bases aligning to TRBD1. The CDR3 has 13 residues. Losses at the gene ends were 3 bases for V and 3 bases for J; bases not matched to a gene: 1. Germline V CDR1 and CDR2: LGHNT, FRNRAP. CDR3 sequence reads: CASGLGTGYEQYF. For the CDR3, the DNA is TGTGCTAGTGGTTTAGGGACAGGCTACGAGCAGTACTTC.

CDR3 in DNA: TGTGCCAGCAGCTTACTGGCGGAGGGGGCCCCCTCCTACAATGAGCAGTTCTTC. Translated: CASSLLAEGAPSYNEQFF. The chain carries TRBV7-8 and TRBJ2-1, with a weak D call TRBD1 (7 bases). The CDR3 runs to 18 residues. V dropped 2 bases and J dropped 0 bases, with 17 bases sitting between them. Germline-derived CDR1 and CDR2 are SGHVS and FQNEAQ.

This chain links TRBV9 with TRBJ2-3; unclear D gene. V gave up 0 bases and J gave up 0 bases, with 11 bases separating them. Germline V gives CDR1 SGDLS, CDR2 YYNGEE. The CDR3 consists of 16 residues. CDR3 coding DNA: TGTGCCAGCAGCGTAGATGTCGGCGGAAGCACAGATACGCAGTATTTT. Protein sequence: CASSVDVGGSTDTQYF.

The chain recombines TRBV6-6 with TRBJ2-3, with a weak D call TRBD2 (6 bases). The germline gives CDR1 MNHNY, CDR2 SVGAGI (reference sequence). V lost 4 bases to trimming and J lost 2 bases, with 7 bases between them. The CDR3 totals 13 residues. The CDR3 spells CASSWDSTDTQYF. Written as DNA, the CDR3 is TGTGCCAGCAGTTGGGACTCCACAGATACGCAGTATTTT.

This chain connects TRBV29-1 to TRBJ2-1, with D possibly TRBD2 on 6 matching bases. Trimming removed 6 bases at V and 9 bases at J, with 12 bases between. From germline, CDR1 is SQVTM and CDR2 ANQGSEA. CDR3 size: 11 residues. The CDR3 loop reads CSVASVGEQFF. The CDR3, as DNA: TGCAGCGTGGCTAGCGTTGGTGAGCAGTTCTTC.

The chain links TRBV5-1 to TRBJ1-2; D is undetermined. The CDR3 contains 12 residues. Per germline, CDR1 SGHRS and CDR2 YFSETQ. V was trimmed by 4 bases and J by 4 bases, leaving 8 bases between them. In DNA form, the CDR3 reads TGCGCCAGCAGCCAAGGACTCTATGGCTACACCTTC. This encodes CASSQGLYGYTF.

The chain is built from TRBV15 and TRBJ2-3; 11 bases match TRBD2. The CDR3 sequence is 22 residues long. Germline V CDR1 and CDR2: LNHNV, YYDKDF (reference sequence). J was trimmed by 0 bases and V by 0 bases; bases with no gene match: 17. The CDR3, as DNA: TGTGCCACCAGCAGAGATTTTCGACCAAGAATAGCGGGAGGGCGAAGCACAGATACGCAGTATTTT. The encoded protein is CATSRDFRPRIAGGRSTDTQYF. The variable domain in full, with the rest retrieved from reference TRBV15 and TRBJ2-3, is DAMVIQNPRYQVTQFGKPVTLSCSQTLNHNVMYWYQQKSSQAPKLLFHYYDKDFNNEADTPDNFQSRRPNTSFCFLDIRSPGLGDTAMYLCATSRDFRPRIAGGRSTDTQYFGPGTRLTVL.

The chain uses TRBV11-3 and TRBJ2-3; tentatively, D is TRBD1 (6 bases). Germline V gene lookup returns CDR1 SGHNT and CDR2 YENEEA. The CDR3 is made up of 12 amino acids. The V and J ends lost 5 bases and 4 bases respectively, with 7 bases between them. CDR3 in DNA: TGTGCCAGCAGCCACAGGGCAGATACGCAGTATTTT. It translates to CASSHRADTQYF.

The chain joins TRBV15 to TRBJ1-1; 8 nucleotides match TRBD1. The CDR3 has 13 amino acids. CDR1 is LNHNV and CDR2 is YYDKDF in the germline V gene (reference sequence). With 11 bases clipped from V and 0 bases from J, the junction kept 5 bases outside the gene matches. The CDR3, as DNA: TGTGCCGTCAGGGGGCTGATGAACACTGAAGCTTTCTTT. Its protein is CAVRGLMNTEAFF.

Only one count was recorded for this clone. The gene calls are TRBV5-6 and TRBJ1-6; no definite D call. V was clipped by 4 bases and J by 10 bases, with 12 bases between them. CDR3 length: 13 residues. CDR1 and CDR2 (germline): SGHDT, YYEEEE. CDR3 DNA sequence: TGTGCCAGCAGCCTGGACGGGAAGTCACCCCTCCACTTT. Translated, it gives CASSLDGKSPLHF. The full variable domain, completed using reference TRBV5-6 and TRBJ1-6, is DAGVTQSPTHLIKTRGQQVTLRCSPKSGHDTVSWYQQALGQGPQFIFQYYEEEERQRGNFPDRFSGHQFPNYSSELNVNALLLGDSALYLCASSLDGKSPLHFGNGTRLTVT.

This chain uses TRBV28 with TRBJ2-1; tentatively, D is TRBD1 (5 bases). This CDR3 is 15 amino acids long. Germline CDR1 reads MDHEN; CDR2 reads SYDVKM. V gave up 4 bases and J gave up 6 bases, with 16 bases separating them. The CDR3, as DNA: TGTGCCAGCAGTTCCCAGGGCCAGGGCGCCAATGAGCAGTTCTTC. It is translated as CASSSQGQGANEQFF.